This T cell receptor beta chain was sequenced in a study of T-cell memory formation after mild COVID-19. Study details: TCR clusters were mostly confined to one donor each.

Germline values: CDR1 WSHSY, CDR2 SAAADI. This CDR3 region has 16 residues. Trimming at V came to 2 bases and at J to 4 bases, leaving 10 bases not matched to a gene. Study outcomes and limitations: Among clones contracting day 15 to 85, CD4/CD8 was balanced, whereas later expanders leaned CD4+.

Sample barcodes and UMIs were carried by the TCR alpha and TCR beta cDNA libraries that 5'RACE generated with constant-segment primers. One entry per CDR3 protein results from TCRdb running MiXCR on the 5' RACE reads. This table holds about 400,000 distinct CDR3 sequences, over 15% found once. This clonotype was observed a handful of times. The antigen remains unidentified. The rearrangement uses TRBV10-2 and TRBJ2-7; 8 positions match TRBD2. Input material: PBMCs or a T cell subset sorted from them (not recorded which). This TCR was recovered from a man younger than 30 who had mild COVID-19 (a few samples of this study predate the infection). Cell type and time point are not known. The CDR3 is CASSEGFGLAFYEQYF. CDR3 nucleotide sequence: TGCGCCAGCAGTGAGGGCTTTGGACTAGCCTTTTACGAGCAGTACTTC.